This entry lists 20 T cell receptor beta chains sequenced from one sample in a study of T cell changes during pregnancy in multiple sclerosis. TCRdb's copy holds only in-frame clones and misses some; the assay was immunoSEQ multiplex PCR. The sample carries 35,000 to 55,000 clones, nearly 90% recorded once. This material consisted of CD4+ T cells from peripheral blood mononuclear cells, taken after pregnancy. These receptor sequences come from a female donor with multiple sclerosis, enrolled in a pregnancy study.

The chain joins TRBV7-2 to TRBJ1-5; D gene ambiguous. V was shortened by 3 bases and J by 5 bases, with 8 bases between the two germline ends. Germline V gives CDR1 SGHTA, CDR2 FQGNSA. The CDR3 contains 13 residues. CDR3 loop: CASSFSPDQPQHF. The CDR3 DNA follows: TGTGCCAGCAGCTTTAGTCCGGATCAGCCCCAGCATTTT.

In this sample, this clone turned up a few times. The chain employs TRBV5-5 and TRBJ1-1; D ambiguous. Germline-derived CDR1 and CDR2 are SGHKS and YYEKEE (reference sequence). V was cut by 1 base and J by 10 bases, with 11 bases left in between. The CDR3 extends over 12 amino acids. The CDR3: CASSLWTDGAFF. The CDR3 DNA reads TGTGCCAGCAGCTTGTGGACTGACGGAGCTTTCTTT.

This CDR3 reads CASSQLLDSTYEQYF. CDR3 DNA: TGTGCCAGCAGCCAACTATTAGACAGTACCTACGAGCAGTACTTC. The chain uses TRBV7-9 and TRBJ2-7, with D perhaps TRBD1 (5 bases). This CDR3 has 15 amino acids. The germline gives CDR1 SEHNR, CDR2 FQNEAQ (reference sequence). The germline V and J ends were trimmed by 5 bases and 2 bases, with 16 bases remaining between them. The full variable domain, rest sourced from reference TRBV7-9 and TRBJ2-7, is DTGVSQNPRHKITKRGQNVTFRCDPISEHNRLYWYRQTLGQGPEFLTYFQNEAQLEKSRLLSDRFSAERPKGSFSTLEIQRTEQGDSAMYLCASSQLLDSTYEQYFGPGTRLTVT.

This CDR3 reads CASSLRQVYYEQYF. The CDR3 coding sequence is TGTGCCAGCAGTCTTCGACAGGTATACTACGAGCAGTACTTC. The chain is built from TRBV28 and TRBJ2-7; tentatively, D is TRBD1 (6 bases). The CDR3 consists of 14 residues. Trimming cost V 5 bases and J 3 bases, with 14 bases left between them. From germline, CDR1 is MDHEN and CDR2 SYDVKM. Full variable domain (outside the CDR3, taken from reference TRBV28 and TRBJ2-7): DVKVTQSSRYLVKRTGEKVFLECVQDMDHENMFWYRQDPGLGLRLIYFSYDVKMKEKGDIPEGYSVSREKKERFSLILESASTNQTSMYLCASSLRQVYYEQYFGPGTRLTVT.

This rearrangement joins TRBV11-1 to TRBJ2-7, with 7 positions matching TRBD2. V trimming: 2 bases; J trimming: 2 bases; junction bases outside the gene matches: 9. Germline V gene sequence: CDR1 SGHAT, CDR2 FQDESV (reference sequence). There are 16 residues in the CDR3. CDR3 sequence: CASSLPSTRGAYEQYF. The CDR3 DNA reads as TGTGCCAGCAGCTTACCAAGCACTCGGGGGGCCTACGAGCAGTACTTC. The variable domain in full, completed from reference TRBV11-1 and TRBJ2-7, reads EAEVAQSPRYKITEKSQAVAFWCDPISGHATLYWYRQILGQGPELLVQFQDESVVDDSQLPKDRFSAERLKGVDSTLKIQPAELGDSAMYLCASSLPSTRGAYEQYFGPGTRLTVT.

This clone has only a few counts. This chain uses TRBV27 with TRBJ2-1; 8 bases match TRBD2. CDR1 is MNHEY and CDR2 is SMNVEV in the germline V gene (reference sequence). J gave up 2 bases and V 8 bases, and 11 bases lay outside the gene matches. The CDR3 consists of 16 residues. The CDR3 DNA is TGTGCCAGCCTTAGGAAACCGGGAGGGACCTACAATGAGCAGTTCTTC. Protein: CASLRKPGGTYNEQFF.

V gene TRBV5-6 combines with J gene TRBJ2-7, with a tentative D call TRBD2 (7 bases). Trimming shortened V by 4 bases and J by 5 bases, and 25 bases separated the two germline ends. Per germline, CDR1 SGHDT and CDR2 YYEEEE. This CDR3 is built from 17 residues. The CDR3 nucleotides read TGTGCCAGCAGCACCGCAGGGGTGGGGACTACTGAGGACGAGCAGTACTTC. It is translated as CASSTAGVGTTEDEQYF.

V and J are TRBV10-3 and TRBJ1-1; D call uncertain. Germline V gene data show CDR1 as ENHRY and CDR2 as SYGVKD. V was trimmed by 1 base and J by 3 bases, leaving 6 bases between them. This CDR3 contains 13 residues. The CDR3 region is CAISELEDTEAFF. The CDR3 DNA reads TGTGCCATCAGTGAGTTGGAGGACACTGAAGCTTTCTTT.

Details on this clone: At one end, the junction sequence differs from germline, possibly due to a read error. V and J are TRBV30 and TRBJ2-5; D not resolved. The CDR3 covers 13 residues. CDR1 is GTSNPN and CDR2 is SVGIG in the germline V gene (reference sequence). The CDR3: CAWSSPAREAQYF. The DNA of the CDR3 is TGTGCCTGGAGCTCCCCTGCCCGAGAGGCCCAGTACTTC.

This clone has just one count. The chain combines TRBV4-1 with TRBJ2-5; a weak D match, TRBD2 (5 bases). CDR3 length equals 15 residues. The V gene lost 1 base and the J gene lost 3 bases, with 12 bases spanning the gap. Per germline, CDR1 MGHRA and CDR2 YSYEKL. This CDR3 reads CASSQVLASEETQYF. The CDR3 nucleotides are TGCGCCAGCAGCCAAGTCCTAGCAAGCGAAGAGACCCAGTACTTC.

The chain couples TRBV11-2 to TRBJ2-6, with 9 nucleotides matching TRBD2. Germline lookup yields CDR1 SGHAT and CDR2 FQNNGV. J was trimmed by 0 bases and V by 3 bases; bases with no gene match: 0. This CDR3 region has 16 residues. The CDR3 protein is CASSFSGSSGANVLTF. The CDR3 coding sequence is TGTGCCAGCAGCTTTAGCGGGAGCTCTGGGGCCAACGTCCTGACTTTC. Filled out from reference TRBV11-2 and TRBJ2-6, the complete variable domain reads EAGVAQSPRYKIIEKRQSVAFWCNPISGHATLYWYQQILGQGPKLLIQFQNNGVVDDSQLPKDRFSAERLKGVDSTLKIQPAKLEDSAVYLCASSFSGSSGANVLTFGAGSRLTVL.

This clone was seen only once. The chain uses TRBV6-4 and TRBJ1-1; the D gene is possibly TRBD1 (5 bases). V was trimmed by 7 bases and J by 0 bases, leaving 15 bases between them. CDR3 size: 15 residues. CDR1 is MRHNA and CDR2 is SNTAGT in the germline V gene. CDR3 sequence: CASMHSGRVNTEAFF. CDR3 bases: TGTGCCAGCATGCATTCAGGGCGAGTGAACACTGAAGCTTTCTTT.

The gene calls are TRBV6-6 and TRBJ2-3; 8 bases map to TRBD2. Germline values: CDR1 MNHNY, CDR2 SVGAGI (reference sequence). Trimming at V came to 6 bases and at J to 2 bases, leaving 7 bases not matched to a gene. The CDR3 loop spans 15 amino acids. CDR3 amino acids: CASSRLASLTDTQYF. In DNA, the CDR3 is TGTGCCAGCAGCCGACTAGCGAGTCTCACAGATACGCAGTATTTT.

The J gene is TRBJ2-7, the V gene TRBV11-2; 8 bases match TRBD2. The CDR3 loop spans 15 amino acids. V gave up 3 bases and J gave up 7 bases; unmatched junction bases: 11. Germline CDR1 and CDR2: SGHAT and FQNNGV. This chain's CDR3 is CASSFSGSYQGEQYF. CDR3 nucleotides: TGTGCCAGCAGCTTCAGCGGGAGCTATCAAGGGGAGCAGTACTTC.

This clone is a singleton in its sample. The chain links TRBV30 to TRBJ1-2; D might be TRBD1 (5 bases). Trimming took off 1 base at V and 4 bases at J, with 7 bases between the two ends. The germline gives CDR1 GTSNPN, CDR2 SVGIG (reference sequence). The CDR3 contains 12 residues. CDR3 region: CAWSADSYGYTF. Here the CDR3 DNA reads TGTGCCTGGAGTGCCGACAGCTATGGCTACACCTTC.

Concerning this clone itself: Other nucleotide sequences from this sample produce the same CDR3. CDR3 nucleotides: TGTGCCAGCAGTCCGGACACCCCCTATGGCTACACCTTC. It specifies CASSPDTPYGYTF. V gene TRBV7-9 combines with J gene TRBJ1-2, with D possibly matching TRBD1 (5 bases). Germline-derived CDR1 and CDR2 are SEHNR and FQNEAQ (reference sequence). With 6 bases removed from V and 4 bases from J, the gap between germline ends came to 12 bases. CDR3 length: 13 amino acids.

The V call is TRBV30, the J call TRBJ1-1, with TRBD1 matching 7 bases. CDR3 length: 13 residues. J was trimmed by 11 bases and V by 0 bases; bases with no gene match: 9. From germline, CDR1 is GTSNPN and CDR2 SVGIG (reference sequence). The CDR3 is CAWSVRQGTRAFF. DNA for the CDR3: TGTGCCTGGAGTGTACGACAGGGCACTAGGGCTTTCTTT.

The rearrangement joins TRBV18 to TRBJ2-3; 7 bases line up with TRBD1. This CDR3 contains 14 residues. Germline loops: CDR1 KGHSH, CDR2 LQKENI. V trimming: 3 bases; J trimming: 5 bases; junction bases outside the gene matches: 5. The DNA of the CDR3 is TGTGCCAGCTCACCCGAAACAGGGGTAGATACGCAGTATTTT. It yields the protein CASSPETGVDTQYF.

The CDR3 is CASSSPGQGIPYEQYF. The CDR3 DNA follows: TGTGCCAGCAGCTCTCCCGGACAGGGGATCCCCTACGAGCAGTACTTC. The V call is TRBV5-5, the J call TRBJ2-7, with 9 bases matching TRBD1. Trimming removed 3 bases from V and 2 bases from J; junction bases left unmatched: 9. The CDR3 loop spans 16 amino acids. Germline V gene lookup returns CDR1 SGHKS and CDR2 YYEKEE (reference sequence). Filled out from reference TRBV5-5 and TRBJ2-7, the complete variable domain reads DAGVTQSPTHLIKTRGQQVTLRCSPISGHKSVSWYQQVLGQGPQFIFQYYEKEERGRGNFPDRFSARQFPNYSSELNVNALLLGDSALYLCASSSPGQGIPYEQYFGPGTRLTVT.

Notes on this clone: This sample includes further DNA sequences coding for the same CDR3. The CDR3 loop reads CASSLAGGGETQYF. CDR3 sequence (DNA): TGTGCCAGCAGCTTGGCCGGGGGGGGTGAGACCCAGTACTTC. This rearrangement joins TRBV5-4 to TRBJ2-5, with 8 positions matching TRBD2. With V trimmed by 0 bases and J by 5 bases, 3 bases remained unmatched. This CDR3 has 14 residues. Germline lookup yields CDR1 SGHNT and CDR2 YYREEE (reference sequence).